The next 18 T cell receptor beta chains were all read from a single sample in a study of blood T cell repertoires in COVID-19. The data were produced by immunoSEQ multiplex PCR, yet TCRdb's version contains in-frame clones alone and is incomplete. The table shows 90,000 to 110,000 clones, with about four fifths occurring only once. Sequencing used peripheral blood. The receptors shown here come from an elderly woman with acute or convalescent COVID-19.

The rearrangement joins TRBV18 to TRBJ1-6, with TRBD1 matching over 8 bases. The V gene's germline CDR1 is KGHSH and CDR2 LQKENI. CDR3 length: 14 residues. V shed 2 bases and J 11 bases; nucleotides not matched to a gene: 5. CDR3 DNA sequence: TGTGCCAGCTCACCAGAAGGACAGGGCACACCCCTCCACTTT. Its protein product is CASSPEGQGTPLHF.

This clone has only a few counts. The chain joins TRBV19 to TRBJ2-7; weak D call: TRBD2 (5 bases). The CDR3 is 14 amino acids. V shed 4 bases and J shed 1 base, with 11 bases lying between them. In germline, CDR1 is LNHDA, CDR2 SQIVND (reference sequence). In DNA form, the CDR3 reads TGTGCCAGTAGTAGGCGACTACAGTCCTACGAGCAGTACGTC. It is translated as CASSRRLQSYEQYV.

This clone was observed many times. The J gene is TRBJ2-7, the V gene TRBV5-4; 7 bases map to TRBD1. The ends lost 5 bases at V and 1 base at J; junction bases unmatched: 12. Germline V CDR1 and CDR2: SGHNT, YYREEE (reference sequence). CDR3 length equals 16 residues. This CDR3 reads CASSSFRDSLSYEQYF. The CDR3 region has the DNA TGTGCCAGCAGTTCATTCCGGGACAGCTTATCCTACGAGCAGTACTTC.

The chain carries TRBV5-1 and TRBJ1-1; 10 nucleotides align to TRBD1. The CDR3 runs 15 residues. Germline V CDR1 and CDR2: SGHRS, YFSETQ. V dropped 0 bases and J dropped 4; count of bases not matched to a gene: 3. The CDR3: CASSLGWTGGTEAFF. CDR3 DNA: TGCGCCAGCAGCTTGGGTTGGACAGGGGGCACTGAAGCTTTCTTT.

The CDR3 loop reads CASSWGQSAGELFF. CDR3 bases: TGTGCCAGCAGCTGGGGACAGTCAGCCGGGGAGCTGTTTTTT. This chain connects TRBV7-9 to TRBJ2-2; 7 positions agree with TRBD1. J lost 6 bases, V lost 4 bases, and 5 bases had no gene match. The CDR3 is 14 residues long. From germline, CDR1 is SEHNR and CDR2 FQNEAQ (reference sequence). The full variable domain, rest sourced from reference TRBV7-9 and TRBJ2-2, is DTGVSQNPRHKITKRGQNVTFRCDPISEHNRLYWYRQTLGQGPEFLTYFQNEAQLEKSRLLSDRFSAERPKGSFSTLEIQRTEQGDSAMYLCASSWGQSAGELFFGEGSRLTVL.

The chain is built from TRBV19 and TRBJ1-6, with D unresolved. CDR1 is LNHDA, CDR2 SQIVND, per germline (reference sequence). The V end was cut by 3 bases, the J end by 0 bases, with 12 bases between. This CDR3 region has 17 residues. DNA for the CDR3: TGTGCCAGTAGTATTGGGCAGTCGAGCTCCTATAATTCACCCCTCCACTTT. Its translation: CASSIGQSSSYNSPLHF.

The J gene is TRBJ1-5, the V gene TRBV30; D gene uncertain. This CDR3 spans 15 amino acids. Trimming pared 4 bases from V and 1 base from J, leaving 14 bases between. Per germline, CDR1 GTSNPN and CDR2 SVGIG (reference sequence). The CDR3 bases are TGTGCCTGGACCCATTATCCGGGAAGCAATCAGCCCCAGCATTTT. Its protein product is CAWTHYPGSNQPQHF.

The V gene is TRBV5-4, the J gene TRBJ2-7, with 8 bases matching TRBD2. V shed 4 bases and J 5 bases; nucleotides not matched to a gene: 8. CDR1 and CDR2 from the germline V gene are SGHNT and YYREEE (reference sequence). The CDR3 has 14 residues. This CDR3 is CASSPGLVNNEQYF. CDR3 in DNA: TGTGCCAGCAGCCCGGGACTAGTGAATAACGAGCAGTACTTC.

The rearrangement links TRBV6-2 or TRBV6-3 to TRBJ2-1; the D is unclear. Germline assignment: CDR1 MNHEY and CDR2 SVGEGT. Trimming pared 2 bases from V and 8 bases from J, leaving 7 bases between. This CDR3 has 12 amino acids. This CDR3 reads CASSYPRDEQFF. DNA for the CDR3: TGTGCCAGCAGTTACCCCCGCGATGAGCAGTTCTTC.

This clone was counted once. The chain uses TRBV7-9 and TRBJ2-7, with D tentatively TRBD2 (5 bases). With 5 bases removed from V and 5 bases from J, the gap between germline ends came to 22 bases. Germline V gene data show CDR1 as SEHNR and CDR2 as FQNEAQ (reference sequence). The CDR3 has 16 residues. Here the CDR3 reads CASSPNSRVLWDEQYV. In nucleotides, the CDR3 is TGTGCCAGCAGCCCTAACTCGCGGGTCCTCTGGGACGAGCAGTACGTC.

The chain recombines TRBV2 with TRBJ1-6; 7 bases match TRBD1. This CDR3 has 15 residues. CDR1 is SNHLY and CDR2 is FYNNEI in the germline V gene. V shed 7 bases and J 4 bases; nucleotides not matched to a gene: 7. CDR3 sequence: CASIETGPYNSPLHF. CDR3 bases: TGTGCCAGCATTGAGACAGGGCCGTATAATTCACCCCTCCACTTT.

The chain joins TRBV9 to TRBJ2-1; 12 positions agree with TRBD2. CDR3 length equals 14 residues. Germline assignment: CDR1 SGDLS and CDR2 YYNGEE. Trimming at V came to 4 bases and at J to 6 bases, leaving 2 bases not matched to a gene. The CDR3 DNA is TGTGCCAGCAGCCCGGGACTAGCGGGCAATGAGCAGTTCTTC. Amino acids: CASSPGLAGNEQFF.

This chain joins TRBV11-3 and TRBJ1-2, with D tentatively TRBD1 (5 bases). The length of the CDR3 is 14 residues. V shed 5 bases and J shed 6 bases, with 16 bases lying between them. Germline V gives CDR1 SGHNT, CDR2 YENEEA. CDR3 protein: CASSNLQGRNGYTF. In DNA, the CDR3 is TGTGCCAGCAGCAACCTGCAGGGAAGGAATGGCTACACCTTC.

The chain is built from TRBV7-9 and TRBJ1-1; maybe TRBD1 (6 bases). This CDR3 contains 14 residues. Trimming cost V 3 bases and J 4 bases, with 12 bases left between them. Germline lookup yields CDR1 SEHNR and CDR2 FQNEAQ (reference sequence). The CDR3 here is CASSFTGYGTEAFF. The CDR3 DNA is TGTGCCAGCAGCTTTACAGGGTATGGCACTGAAGCTTTCTTT.

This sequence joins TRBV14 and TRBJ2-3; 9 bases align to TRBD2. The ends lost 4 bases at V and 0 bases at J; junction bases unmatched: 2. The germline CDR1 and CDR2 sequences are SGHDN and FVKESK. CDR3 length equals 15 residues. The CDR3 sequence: CASSPTSGSTDTQYF. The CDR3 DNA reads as TGTGCCAGCAGCCCAACTAGCGGGAGCACAGATACGCAGTATTTT.

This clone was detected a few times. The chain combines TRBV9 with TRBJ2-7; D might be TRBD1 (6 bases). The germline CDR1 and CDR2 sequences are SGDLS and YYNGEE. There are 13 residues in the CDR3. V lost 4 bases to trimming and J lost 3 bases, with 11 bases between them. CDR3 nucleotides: TGTGCCAGCAGCCAGGACAGTGACTACGAGCAGTACTTC. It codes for CASSQDSDYEQYF.

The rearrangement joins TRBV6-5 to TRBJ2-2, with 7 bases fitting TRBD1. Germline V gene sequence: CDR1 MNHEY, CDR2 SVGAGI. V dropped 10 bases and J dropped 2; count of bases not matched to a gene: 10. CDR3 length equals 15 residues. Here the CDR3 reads CATGRGGGNTGELFF. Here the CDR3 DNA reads TGTGCCACCGGACGAGGGGGCGGAAACACCGGGGAGCTGTTTTTT.

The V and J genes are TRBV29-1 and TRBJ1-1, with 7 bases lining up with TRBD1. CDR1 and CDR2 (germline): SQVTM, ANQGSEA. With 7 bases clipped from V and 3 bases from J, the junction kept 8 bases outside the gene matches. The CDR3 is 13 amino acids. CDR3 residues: CSGSTGLDTEAFF. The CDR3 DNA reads TGCAGCGGGTCGACAGGGTTGGACACTGAAGCTTTCTTT. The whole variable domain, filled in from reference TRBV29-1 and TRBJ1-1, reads SAVISQKPSRDICQRGTSLTIQCQVDSQVTMMFWYRQQPGQSLTLIATANQGSEATYESGFVIDKFPISRPNLTFSTLTVSNMSPEDSSIYLCSGSTGLDTEAFFGQGTRLTVV.